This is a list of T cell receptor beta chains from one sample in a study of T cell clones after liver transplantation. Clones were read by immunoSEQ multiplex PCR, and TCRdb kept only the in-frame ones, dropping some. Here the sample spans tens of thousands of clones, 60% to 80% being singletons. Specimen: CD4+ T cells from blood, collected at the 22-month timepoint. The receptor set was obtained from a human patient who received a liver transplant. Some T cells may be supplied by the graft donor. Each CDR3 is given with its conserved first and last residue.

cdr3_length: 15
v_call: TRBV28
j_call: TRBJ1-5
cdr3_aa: CASSLSQGAGQPQHF

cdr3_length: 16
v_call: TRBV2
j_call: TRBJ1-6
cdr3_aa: CASSKVGQGNNSPLHF

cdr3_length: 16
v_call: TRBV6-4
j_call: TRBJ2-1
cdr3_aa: CASSDSPSPQYNEQFF

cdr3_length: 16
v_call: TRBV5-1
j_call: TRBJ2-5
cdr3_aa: CASSLTPTGGGETQYF

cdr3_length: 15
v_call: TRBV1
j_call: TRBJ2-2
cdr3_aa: CTSSQSSRSTGELFF

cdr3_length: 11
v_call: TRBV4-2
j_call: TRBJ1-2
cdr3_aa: CASSQGRSYTF

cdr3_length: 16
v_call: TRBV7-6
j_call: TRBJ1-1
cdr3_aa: CASSSNAGQGLTEAFF

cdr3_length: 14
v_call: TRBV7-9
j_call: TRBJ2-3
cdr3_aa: CASSPDQTTDTQYF

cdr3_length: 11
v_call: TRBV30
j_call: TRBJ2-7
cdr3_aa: CAWNRGYEQYF

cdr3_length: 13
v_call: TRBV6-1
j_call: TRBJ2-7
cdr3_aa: CASSVKWTYEQYF

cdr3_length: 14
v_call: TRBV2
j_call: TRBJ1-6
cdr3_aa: CASIPGASDSPLHF

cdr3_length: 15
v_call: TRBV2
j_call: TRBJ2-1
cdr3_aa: CASSEGQGASNEQFF

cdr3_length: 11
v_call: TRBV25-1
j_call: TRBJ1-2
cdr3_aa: CASSGVYGYTF

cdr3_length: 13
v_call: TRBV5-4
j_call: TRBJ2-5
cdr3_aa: CASSFFSVETQYF

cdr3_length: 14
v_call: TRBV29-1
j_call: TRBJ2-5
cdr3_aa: CSVGSGTGRGTQYF

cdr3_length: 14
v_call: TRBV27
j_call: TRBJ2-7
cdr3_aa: CASIGQGARYEQYF

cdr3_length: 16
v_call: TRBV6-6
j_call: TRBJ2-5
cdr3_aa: CASSRLAGGKQETQYF

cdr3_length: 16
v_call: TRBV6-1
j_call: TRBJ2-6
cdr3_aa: CASSGMGRSGANVLTF

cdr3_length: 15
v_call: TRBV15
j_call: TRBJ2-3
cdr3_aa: CATSTNRGSTDTQYF

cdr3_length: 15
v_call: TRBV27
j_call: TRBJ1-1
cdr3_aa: CASRPGDNTLTEAFF

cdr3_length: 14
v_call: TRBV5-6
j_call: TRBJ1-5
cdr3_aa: CASSSGQGNQPQHF

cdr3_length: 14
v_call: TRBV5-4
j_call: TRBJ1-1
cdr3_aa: CASSLKAENTEAFF

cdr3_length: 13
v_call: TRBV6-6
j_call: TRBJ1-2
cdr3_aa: CASSLQGAVGYTF